Included here is one T cell receptor (beta chain) sequence, with context. Its antigen is not identified. The sample comes from a study of cytomegalovirus exposure and HLA in healthy donors. Study results and limitations: A missense DCLRE1C variant was associated with V- and J-gene trimming of TCR beta chains in a later analysis, and an independent cohort replicated the association.

Both 60 Vbeta primers and 13 Jbeta primers went into the PCR. Profiling relied on immunoSEQ multiplex PCR, and the TCRdb table lists in-frame clones only, not all of them. The table lists about 190,000 clones, over 70% of them singletons, with 3.5% to 4% in the top ten. V lost 0 bases to trimming and J lost 3 bases; unmatched junction nucleotides: 1. The CDR3 is made up of 14 amino acids. Germline lookup yields CDR1 LGHNA and CDR2 YSLEER. The rearrangement joins TRBV4-3 to TRBJ2-7; 8 bases match TRBD1. The source is a man aged 50-60 years in good health and CMV-seronegative. Source material: PBMCs. The CDR3 is CASSQETGDYEQYF. CDR3 sequence (DNA): TGCGCCAGCAGCCAAGAGACAGGGGACTACGAGCAGTACTTC.